Presented here are 14 T cell receptor beta chains from one specimen sequenced in a study of a mutant IDH1 vaccine in newly diagnosed glioma. These receptors' targets are unknown. The time point denotes: week 47, end of study. Each dose delivered 300 ug of mutant IDH1 20-mer peptide subcutaneously with imiquimod. Generated by immunoSEQ multiplex PCR, the TCRdb table keeps only in-frame clones and is missing some. Of tens of thousands of clones listed, roughly four fifths were seen once; the top ten hold 5.2%. The source was PBMCs, collected from a glioma patient whose treatment included an IDH1 peptide vaccine. These receptors originate from a man between 40 and 49 years old with glioma.

The chain combines TRBV28 with TRBJ1-5, with TRBD1 matching 9 bases. V was pared by 6 bases and J by 4 bases, with 10 bases of the junction left unmatched. This CDR3 region has 16 residues. Per the germline V gene, CDR1 is MDHEN and CDR2 is SYDVKM. The CDR3 DNA follows: TGTGCCAGCAGACCTATGGACAGGGGAGCAAATCAGCCCCAGCATTTT. Its protein is CASRPMDRGANQPQHF.

As for this clone: A read error may account for a junction end that differs from germline. This chain joins TRBV7-7 and TRBJ2-1, with 10 positions matching TRBD2. The CDR3 totals 17 residues. Germline V lookup: CDR1 SSHAT, CDR2 FNYEAQ (reference sequence). This CDR3 reads CASSSLPSGSPINEQFF. The CDR3 DNA follows: TGTGCTAGCAGCTCCCTTCCTAGCGGGAGCCCAATCAATGAGCAGTTCTTC.

The chain uses TRBV5-1 and TRBJ1-3; no firm D call. This CDR3 has 13 residues. CDR1 is SGHRS and CDR2 is YFSETQ in the germline V gene. Trimming took off 0 bases at V and 7 bases at J, with 8 bases between the two ends. CDR3 region: CASSLEGINTIYF. In DNA, the CDR3 is TGCGCCAGCAGCTTGGAGGGTATCAACACCATATATTTT.

This rearrangement joins TRBV2 to TRBJ1-1; 7 nucleotides line up with TRBD1. Per the germline V gene, CDR1 is SNHLY and CDR2 is FYNNEI. The CDR3 is 13 amino acids. J lost 4 bases, V lost 7 bases, and 6 bases had no gene match. CDR3 in amino acids: CASMTQGVTEAFF. DNA for the CDR3: TGTGCCAGCATGACTCAGGGGGTCACTGAAGCTTTCTTT. Together with reference TRBV2 and TRBJ1-1, the CDR3 gives the full variable domain: EPEVTQTPSHQVTQMGQEVILRCVPISNHLYFYWYRQILGQKVEFLVSFYNNEISEKSEIFDDQFSVERPDGSNFTLKIRSTKLEDSAMYFCASMTQGVTEAFFGQGTRLTVV.

This clone has a handful of counts. The rearrangement joins TRBV10-3 to TRBJ1-1, with D unresolved. The CDR3 loop spans 12 amino acids. Deletions cut 2 bases from V and 2 bases from J, with 3 bases between. The germline gives CDR1 ENHRY, CDR2 SYGVKD. The CDR3 nucleotides read TGTGCCATCAGTGAGGTTAACACTGAAGCTTTCTTT. Residues: CAISEVNTEAFF.

The gene calls are TRBV28 and TRBJ2-1, with D possibly matching TRBD2 (5 bases). The V end lost 3 bases, the J end lost 0 bases, and 15 bases lay between the germline ends. The length of the CDR3 is 17 residues. The germline CDR1 and CDR2 sequences are MDHEN and SYDVKM. The CDR3 loop is CASSFPRTRSSYNEQFF. The CDR3 DNA reads TGTGCCAGCAGTTTCCCCCGGACTCGGAGCTCCTACAATGAGCAGTTCTTC. The full variable domain, with the rest looked up from reference TRBV28 and TRBJ2-1, is DVKVTQSSRYLVKRTGEKVFLECVQDMDHENMFWYRQDPGLGLRLIYFSYDVKMKEKGDIPEGYSVSREKKERFSLILESASTNQTSMYLCASSFPRTRSSYNEQFFGPGTRLTVL.

This clone was seen more than once but under ten times. V is TRBV4-2 and J is TRBJ1-2; possibly TRBD1 for D (6 bases). The V end was cut by 0 bases, the J end by 3 bases, with 14 bases between. Germline CDR1 reads LGHNA; CDR2 reads YNFKEQ. This CDR3 comprises 16 residues. CDR3 nucleotides: TGTGCCAGCAGCCAAGAACGGGTCAGGGGAGACTATGGCTACACCTTC. Its protein is CASSQERVRGDYGYTF.

The chain combines TRBV9 with TRBJ2-7; 9 bases are shared with TRBD1. Germline V gene sequence: CDR1 SGDLS, CDR2 YYNGEE. V was pared by 3 bases and J by 6 bases, with 7 bases of the junction left unmatched. The CDR3 loop spans 14 amino acids. The CDR3 loop reads CASSAGTGILEQYF. For the CDR3, the DNA is TGTGCCAGCAGCGCCGGGACAGGGATCCTCGAGCAGTACTTC.

The chain recombines TRBV5-8 with TRBJ2-5, with D possibly matching TRBD1 (7 bases). The CDR3 contains 16 residues. V was cut by 0 bases and J by 2 bases, with 14 bases left in between. Germline V gene data show CDR1 as SGHTS and CDR2 as YDEGEE. CDR3 protein: CASSLAGRGRQETQYF. CDR3 nucleotide sequence: TGTGCCAGCAGCTTGGCCGGCAGGGGGAGGCAAGAGACCCAGTACTTC. The full variable domain, its missing parts supplied by reference TRBV5-8 and TRBJ2-5, is EAGVTQSPTHLIKTRGQQATLRCSPISGHTSVYWYQQALGLGLQFLLWYDEGEERNRGNFPPRFSGRQFPNYSSELNVNALELEDSALYLCASSLAGRGRQETQYFGPGTRLLVL.

This clone was counted between two and nine times. This chain uses TRBV9 with TRBJ1-1, with TRBD1 as a possible D gene (6 bases). Deletions cut 0 bases from V and 3 bases from J, with 9 bases between. The V gene's germline CDR1 is SGDLS and CDR2 YYNGEE. The CDR3 sequence is 14 residues long. CDR3 residues: CASSVANRDTEAFF. The DNA for the CDR3 is TGTGCCAGCAGCGTAGCTAACAGGGACACTGAAGCTTTCTTT.

Worth noting for this clone: One end of the junction is discordant with germline, which a read error may explain. The chain's CDR3 is CASSSLTSGGTDTQYF. Here the CDR3 DNA reads TGTGCTAGCAGCTCCCTAACTAGCGGGGGTACAGATACGCAGTATTTT. J is TRBJ2-3 and V is TRBV7-7; 11 bases are shared with TRBD2. CDR1 is SSHAT, CDR2 FNYEAQ, per germline (reference sequence). The CDR3 sequence is 16 residues long. The complete variable domain, with remaining parts taken from reference TRBV7-7 and TRBJ2-3, reads GAGVSQSPRYKVTKRGQDVTLRCDPISSHATLYWYQQALGQGPEFLTYFNYEAQPDKSGLPSDRFSAERPEGSISTLTIQRTEQRDSAMYRCASSSLTSGGTDTQYFGPGTRLTVL.

As concerns this clone: The same CDR3 is also encoded by other DNA sequences in this sample. The J gene is TRBJ1-1, the V gene TRBV6-6; TRBD1 is a possible D gene (5 bases). V was cut by 5 bases and J by 8 bases, with 9 bases left in between. Germline CDR1 reads MNHNY; CDR2 reads SVGAGI (reference sequence). The CDR3 is made up of 11 amino acids. The CDR3 DNA reads as TGTGCCAGCAGTCCCAGGACAGAAGCTTTCTTT. Protein product: CASSPRTEAFF.

The chain couples TRBV18 to TRBJ2-1, with 12 bases identical to TRBD2. Germline assignment: CDR1 KGHSH and CDR2 LQKENI. V lost 2 bases, J lost 4 bases, and 6 bases stayed unmatched. This CDR3 comprises 17 residues. The CDR3, as DNA: TGTGCCAGCTCACCAGATACTAGCGGGAGGTCGTACAATGAGCAGTTCTTC. Translated, it gives CASSPDTSGRSYNEQFF.

This chain joins TRBV6-5 and TRBJ2-1; 8 positions agree with TRBD2. The germline CDR1 and CDR2 sequences are MNHEY and SVGAGI. This CDR3 is built from 14 residues. V was pared by 4 bases and J by 7 bases, with 6 bases of the junction left unmatched. CDR3 in amino acids: CASSWGLVVNEQFF. CDR3 nucleotide sequence: TGTGCCAGCAGTTGGGGACTAGTAGTAAATGAGCAGTTCTTC.